These T cell receptor beta chains were read from a single sample in a study of cytomegalovirus exposure and HLA in healthy donors. Clones were read by immunoSEQ multiplex PCR, and TCRdb kept only the in-frame ones, dropping some. The data contain about 160,000 clones, about 80% of them seen just once; the ten biggest clones take up 1%. The sequencing sample was made of PBMCs. The receptors originated from a woman in her 50s in good health and CMV-seropositive. Both conserved end residues are part of each CDR3. D genes are given only for firm matches. A row's size may be missing; if present it is once, few, many or a size class.

clone_size: -
d_call: TRBD2
j_call: TRBJ2-1
v_call: TRBV28
cdr3_aa: CASSPSLAGGVPLFF
cdr3_nt: TGTGCCAGCAGTCCATCACTAGCGGGAGGCGTTCCGCTGTTCTTC

clone_size: -
d_call: -
j_call: TRBJ2-7
v_call: TRBV4-3
cdr3_aa: CASSQGLARASYEQYF
cdr3_nt: TGCGCCAGCAGCCAAGGATTGGCCAGGGCGTCTTACGAGCAGTACTTC

clone_size: -
d_call: -
j_call: TRBJ2-5
v_call: TRBV11-2
cdr3_aa: CASSLVVRETQYF
cdr3_nt: TGTGCCAGCAGCTTAGTAGTGAGAGAGACCCAGTACTTC

clone_size: -
d_call: -
j_call: TRBJ2-3
v_call: TRBV2
cdr3_aa: CATPRTETPSTDTQYF
cdr3_nt: TGTGCCACCCCTCGAACCGAGACACCTAGCACAGATACGCAGTATTTT

clone_size: once
d_call: -
j_call: TRBJ2-5
v_call: TRBV5-1
cdr3_aa: CASSWGETQETQYF
cdr3_nt: TGCGCCAGCAGCTGGGGCGAAACCCAAGAGACCCAGTACTTC

clone_size: -
d_call: TRBD1
j_call: TRBJ2-1
v_call: TRBV7-9
cdr3_aa: CASSLGQGNEQFF
cdr3_nt: TGTGCCAGCAGCTTAGGACAGGGCAATGAGCAGTTCTTC

clone_size: -
d_call: -
j_call: TRBJ1-1
v_call: TRBV21-1
cdr3_aa: CASSIKQGAMNTEAFF
cdr3_nt: TGTGCCAGCAGTATAAAGCAGGGGGCGATGAACACTGAAGCTTTCTTT

clone_size: -
d_call: TRBD2
j_call: TRBJ2-1
v_call: TRBV2
cdr3_aa: CASISGGMRAEQFF
cdr3_nt: TGTGCCAGCATTAGCGGGGGGATGAGAGCTGAGCAGTTCTTC

clone_size: -
d_call: TRBD1
j_call: TRBJ2-2
v_call: TRBV5-8
cdr3_aa: CASSLESRGPDSGELFF
cdr3_nt: TGTGCCAGCAGCTTGGAATCCAGGGGGCCGGATTCCGGGGAGCTGTTTTTT

clone_size: -
d_call: -
j_call: TRBJ1-1
v_call: TRBV2
cdr3_aa: CASSEEGMGTEAFF
cdr3_nt: TGTGCCAGCAGTGAAGAGGGGATGGGGACTGAAGCTTTCTTT

clone_size: once
d_call: TRBD1
j_call: TRBJ1-6
v_call: TRBV4-1
cdr3_aa: CASSPGQGRDSPLHF
cdr3_nt: TGCGCCAGCAGCCCCGGACAGGGTAGGGATTCACCCCTCCACTTT

clone_size: -
d_call: -
j_call: TRBJ2-2
v_call: TRBV28
cdr3_aa: CASSLLGGNTGELFF
cdr3_nt: TGTGCCAGCAGTTTATTAGGGGGGAACACCGGGGAGCTGTTTTTT

clone_size: -
d_call: -
j_call: TRBJ2-1
v_call: TRBV7-2
cdr3_aa: CASSLSSYNEQFF
cdr3_nt: TGTGCCAGCTCGCTTAGCTCCTACAATGAGCAGTTCTTC

clone_size: -
d_call: TRBD1
j_call: TRBJ1-1
v_call: TRBV6-5
cdr3_aa: CASSYQGAATEAFF
cdr3_nt: TGTGCCAGCAGCTACCAGGGGGCGGCCACTGAAGCTTTCTTT

clone_size: -
d_call: TRBD1
j_call: TRBJ1-4
v_call: TRBV28
cdr3_aa: CASSPGGAGNEKLFF
cdr3_nt: TGTGCCAGCAGTCCAGGGGGAGCCGGTAATGAAAAACTGTTTTTT

clone_size: -
d_call: TRBD1
j_call: TRBJ2-7
v_call: TRBV5-1
cdr3_aa: CASSSGTGAGEQYF
cdr3_nt: TGCGCCAGCAGCTCAGGGACAGGGGCCGGCGAGCAGTACTTC

clone_size: -
d_call: TRBD1
j_call: TRBJ2-2
v_call: TRBV9
cdr3_aa: CASSVVDRGIAGELFF
cdr3_nt: TGTGCCAGCAGCGTAGTTGACAGGGGGATCGCCGGGGAGCTGTTTTTT

clone_size: -
d_call: -
j_call: TRBJ1-5
v_call: TRBV6-1
cdr3_aa: CASRTQDGGNQPQHF
cdr3_nt: TGTGCCAGCAGGACACAGGACGGAGGCAATCAGCCCCAGCATTTT

clone_size: -
d_call: TRBD1
j_call: TRBJ1-5
v_call: TRBV19
cdr3_aa: CASSPGQPNQPQHF
cdr3_nt: TGTGCCAGTAGCCCGGGACAGCCCAATCAGCCCCAGCATTTT

clone_size: -
d_call: -
j_call: TRBJ2-3
v_call: TRBV12-5
cdr3_aa: CASGLWGVDTQYF
cdr3_nt: TGTGCTAGTGGTTTGTGGGGGGTCGATACGCAGTATTTT

clone_size: -
d_call: -
j_call: TRBJ2-3
v_call: TRBV7-2
cdr3_aa: CASSLPTATDTQYF
cdr3_nt: TGTGCCAGCAGCTTGCCTACCGCCACAGATACGCAGTATTTT

clone_size: once
d_call: -
j_call: TRBJ1-5
v_call: TRBV25-1
cdr3_aa: CASSESYNQPQHF
cdr3_nt: TGTGCCAGCAGTGAATCTTACAATCAGCCCCAGCATTTT

clone_size: few
d_call: -
j_call: TRBJ1-1
v_call: TRBV7-8
cdr3_aa: CASSLVPGHTEAFF
cdr3_nt: TGTGCCAGCAGCTTAGTTCCGGGTCACACTGAAGCTTTCTTT

clone_size: once
d_call: TRBD2
j_call: TRBJ2-1
v_call: TRBV6-5
cdr3_aa: CASSRTSGRPNEQFF
cdr3_nt: TGTGCCAGCAGCCGGACTAGCGGGAGGCCCAATGAGCAGTTCTTC

clone_size: -
d_call: -
j_call: TRBJ2-7
v_call: TRBV6-5
cdr3_aa: CASSWGHLSSYEQYF
cdr3_nt: TGTGCCAGCAGTTGGGGACACCTAAGCTCCTACGAGCAGTACTTC

clone_size: -
d_call: -
j_call: TRBJ1-2
v_call: TRBV30
cdr3_aa: CAWSSPAHSYYGYTF
cdr3_nt: TGTGCCTGGAGTTCCCCCGCACATTCCTACTATGGCTACACCTTC

clone_size: -
d_call: TRBD1
j_call: TRBJ2-2
v_call: TRBV4-1
cdr3_aa: CASSRGQGYTGELFF
cdr3_nt: TGCGCCAGCAGCCGCGGACAGGGCTACACCGGGGAGCTGTTTTTT

clone_size: -
d_call: -
j_call: TRBJ2-3
v_call: TRBV10-3
cdr3_aa: CATTSPDIGSDTQYF
cdr3_nt: TGTGCCACCACTAGCCCGGACATAGGGTCAGATACGCAGTATTTT

clone_size: -
d_call: -
j_call: TRBJ1-5
v_call: TRBV5-4
cdr3_aa: CASSLDSYQPQHF
cdr3_nt: TGTGCCAGCAGCTTGGACAGTTATCAGCCCCAGCATTTT

clone_size: -
d_call: TRBD1
j_call: TRBJ1-6
v_call: TRBV19
cdr3_aa: CASSHQGVVNSPLHF
cdr3_nt: TGTGCCAGTAGCCACCAGGGGGTAGTAAATTCACCCCTCCACTTT

clone_size: -
d_call: TRBD1
j_call: TRBJ2-3
v_call: TRBV11-3
cdr3_aa: CASSLGRVQGADTQYF
cdr3_nt: TGTGCCAGCAGCTTAGGTCGCGTCCAGGGGGCAGATACGCAGTATTTT

clone_size: -
d_call: -
j_call: TRBJ1-1
v_call: TRBV6-1
cdr3_aa: CASSEHLNTEAFF
cdr3_nt: TGTGCCAGCAGTGAACACTTGAACACTGAAGCTTTCTTT

clone_size: -
d_call: TRBD1
j_call: TRBJ2-2
v_call: TRBV7-3
cdr3_aa: CASSAQQGSGELFF
cdr3_nt: TGTGCCAGCAGCGCTCAACAGGGGTCCGGGGAGCTGTTTTTT

clone_size: -
d_call: TRBD2
j_call: TRBJ2-5
v_call: TRBV7-2
cdr3_aa: CASSLGLAGGQETQYF
cdr3_nt: TGTGCCAGCAGCTTAGGACTAGCGGGGGGCCAAGAGACCCAGTACTTC

clone_size: -
d_call: TRBD1
j_call: TRBJ2-7
v_call: TRBV27
cdr3_aa: CASSPGTGVGNYEQYF
cdr3_nt: TGTGCCAGCAGTCCCGGGACAGGGGTCGGGAACTACGAGCAGTACTTC

clone_size: -
d_call: TRBD1
j_call: TRBJ1-1
v_call: TRBV5-6
cdr3_aa: CASTEDRVGEAFF
cdr3_nt: TGTGCCAGCACCGAGGACAGGGTTGGTGAAGCTTTCTTT

clone_size: -
d_call: -
j_call: TRBJ2-2
v_call: TRBV7-2
cdr3_aa: CASSNRNTGELFF
cdr3_nt: TGTGCCAGCAGTAACAGGAACACCGGGGAGCTGTTTTTT

clone_size: once
d_call: -
j_call: TRBJ1-1
v_call: TRBV5-3
cdr3_aa: CARSFRWRLNTEAFF
cdr3_nt: TGTGCCAGAAGCTTCCGGTGGAGATTGAACACTGAAGCTTTCTTT

clone_size: -
d_call: -
j_call: TRBJ2-6
v_call: TRBV19
cdr3_aa: CASRQQGTSGANVLTF
cdr3_nt: TGTGCCAGTAGGCAACAGGGTACCTCTGGGGCCAACGTCCTGACTTTC

clone_size: -
d_call: TRBD1
j_call: TRBJ2-7
v_call: TRBV18
cdr3_aa: CASSPSTGQGNAEQYF
cdr3_nt: TGTGCCAGCTCACCTAGTACAGGACAGGGAAACGCCGAGCAGTACTTC

clone_size: -
d_call: -
j_call: TRBJ2-2
v_call: TRBV7-4
cdr3_aa: CASKKGGELFF
cdr3_nt: TGTGCCAGCAAGAAGGGGGGGGAGCTGTTTTTT

clone_size: -
d_call: TRBD1
j_call: TRBJ1-2
v_call: TRBV29-1
cdr3_aa: CSVGGRGQVEGGYTF
cdr3_nt: TGCAGCGTTGGGGGCAGGGGGCAGGTGGAAGGTGGCTACACCTTC

clone_size: -
d_call: TRBD2
j_call: TRBJ2-1
v_call: TRBV2
cdr3_aa: CASSERAGGGGEQFF
cdr3_nt: TGTGCCAGCAGTGAACGAGCGGGAGGCGGCGGTGAGCAGTTCTTC

clone_size: few
d_call: -
j_call: TRBJ1-6
v_call: TRBV5-6
cdr3_aa: CASSLENRSSYNSPLHF
cdr3_nt: TGTGCCAGCAGCTTGGAGAACAGGAGCTCCTATAATTCACCCCTCCACTTT

clone_size: -
d_call: TRBD1
j_call: TRBJ1-1
v_call: TRBV5-4
cdr3_aa: CASSSSRQGSWRAEAFF
cdr3_nt: TGTGCCAGCAGCTCTTCCCGACAGGGGTCCTGGCGGGCTGAAGCTTTCTTT

clone_size: -
d_call: TRBD1
j_call: TRBJ2-5
v_call: TRBV5-4
cdr3_aa: CASRTGGETQYF
cdr3_nt: TGTGCCTCCCGGACAGGGGGAGAGACCCAGTACTTC

clone_size: -
d_call: TRBD2
j_call: TRBJ2-3
v_call: TRBV20-1
cdr3_aa: CSARDYDTQYF
cdr3_nt: TGCAGTGCTCGGGACTACGATACGCAGTATTTT

clone_size: -
d_call: -
j_call: TRBJ2-4
v_call: TRBV7-8
cdr3_aa: CASSLSVPGDIQYF
cdr3_nt: TGTGCCAGCAGCTTATCGGTACCAGGGGACATTCAGTACTTC

clone_size: -
d_call: TRBD2
j_call: TRBJ2-3
v_call: TRBV5-8
cdr3_aa: CASSFWTSGGPTDTQYF
cdr3_nt: TGTGCCAGCAGCTTTTGGACTAGCGGGGGCCCCACAGATACGCAGTATTTT

clone_size: -
d_call: -
j_call: TRBJ2-7
v_call: TRBV6-5
cdr3_aa: CASSSRGGTYEQYF
cdr3_nt: TGTGCCAGCAGTTCCCGTGGCGGAACCTACGAGCAGTACTTC

clone_size: once
d_call: -
j_call: TRBJ2-7
v_call: TRBV10-3
cdr3_aa: CAISDAGYEQYF
cdr3_nt: TGTGCCATCAGTGACGCGGGCTACGAGCAGTACTTC

clone_size: once
d_call: -
j_call: TRBJ1-1
v_call: TRBV9
cdr3_aa: CASSVAEGIGTEAFF
cdr3_nt: TGTGCCAGCAGCGTAGCCGAGGGAATTGGGACTGAAGCTTTCTTT